A selection of T cell receptor beta chains follows, all from one sample in a study of blood T cells in healthy people across ages. TCRdb redid the calling of the 5' RACE reads with MiXCR, one entry per CDR3 protein. In the table there are about 380,000 distinct CDR3 sequences, approximately 51% of which are singletons. Source material: blood. These receptors were collected from a man in his fifties or sixties in good health. The CDR3 runs from the conserved cysteine through the conserved F or W. D genes are given only for firm matches.

>.|.|TRBV6-2/TRBV6-3
CASSYSSGNEQYF
>TRBD2|TRBJ2-3|TRBV11-2
CASSFGASGETDTQYF
>TRBD2|TRBJ2-5|TRBV7-2
CASSLATAGGSGTQYF
>.|TRBJ2-7|TRBV28
CASSSEGALNYNEQYF
>.|TRBJ1-4|TRBV20-1
CSAREGGSANEKLFF
>TRBD1|TRBJ2-7|TRBV29-1
CSVAAQGQGGESYYEQYF
>.|TRBJ2-6|TRBV14
CASSQSGVSGANVLTF
>TRBD2|TRBJ2-1|TRBV28
CASSSGGVTYNEQFF
>TRBD2|TRBJ2-3|TRBV9
CASSTPFGRERTDTQYF
>.|TRBJ2-3|TRBV4-1
CASSARQGSASTDTQYF
>TRBD2|TRBJ2-1|TRBV5-4
CASTVRGLAGGDEQFF
>.|.|TRBV24-1
CATSEGAYNEQYF
>.|TRBJ2-7|TRBV7-9
CASSLWTGLREQYF
>TRBD1|TRBJ2-7|TRBV30
CARSVRQGGYEQYF
>.|.|TRBV6-2/TRBV6-3
CASGQVFGETQYF
>.|TRBJ2-5|TRBV10-3
CAISDTGYRREEQYF
>.|TRBJ2-3|TRBV11-2
CASSLGAHGVTDTQYF
>TRBD1|.|TRBV28
CAGSSGTGVHEQYF
>TRBD2|TRBJ2-1|TRBV27
CASSLGEGNSYNEQFF
>.|TRBJ1-1|TRBV5-1
CASSLEGGNTEAFF
>.|TRBJ2-5|TRBV7-7
CASSLDGPGSQETQYF
>TRBD1|TRBJ2-7|TRBV18
CASSPLGQGKYEQYF
>.|TRBJ2-7|TRBV20-1
CSARAGPGNEQYF
>TRBD2|.|TRBV20-1
CSAPAGGPNEQYF
>.|TRBJ1-1|TRBV6-4
CASKEQPSVDTEAFF
>.|TRBJ1-2|TRBV20-1
CSASAVSGIGYTF
>TRBD1|TRBJ2-7|TRBV29-1
CSVGTGVGYEQYF
>.|TRBJ2-5|TRBV5-1
CSSSPNAGHSLETQYF
>.|TRBJ2-7|TRBV5-6
CASSFGESYEQYF
>.|TRBJ2-4|TRBV7-2
CASSLGGQGAKNIQYF
>TRBD2|TRBJ2-5|TRBV5-1
CASSWGGVETQYF
>.|TRBJ2-7|TRBV20-1
CSAPSEGGYEQYF
>.|TRBJ2-2|TRBV7-9
CASSPRATTGELFF
>.|TRBJ2-1|TRBV21-1
CASSNSTYNEQFF
>TRBD1|TRBJ2-7|TRBV10-3
CAISEPGQGAYEQYF
>TRBD1|TRBJ2-7|TRBV9
CASSTTWTGYEQYF
>.|TRBJ2-5|TRBV7-9
CASSRFRGETQYF
>TRBD2|TRBJ2-1|TRBV29-1
CSITGTSGDPSYNEQFF
>.|TRBJ1-1|TRBV29-1
CSADRNTEAFF
>.|TRBJ1-2|TRBV5-1
CASSPIRGNYGYTF
>.|TRBJ1-1|TRBV29-1
CSASDAEAFF
>TRBD1|TRBJ1-2|TRBV5-5
CASNSGQGTGYTF
>TRBD2|TRBJ2-7|TRBV20-1
CSAGETSGISYEQYF
>.|TRBJ2-1|TRBV4-1
CASSQVDILSYNEQFF
>.|TRBJ2-4|TRBV7-2
CASSPARNIQYF
>.|TRBJ2-3|TRBV11-2
CASGIGGVRDTQYF
>.|TRBJ1-2|TRBV6-1
CASRNNWGNYGYTF
>TRBD1|TRBJ2-5|TRBV6-1
CASPRTGTETQYF
>.|TRBJ2-1|TRBV24-1
CATGLYNEQFF
>.|.|TRBV24-1
CATSDHNRDSQNIQYF
>.|TRBJ2-1|TRBV20-1
CSARDLNNEQFF